One T cell receptor beta chain is described in this entry. Its antigen remains unknown. The data are from a study of molecular identifiers for immune sequencing clone quantification. Study observations and caveats: Among effectors, clones above 20 RNA copies held over 97% of molecules; among naive cells, under 1%. Because of identical TCR molecules sharing a barcode, sizes of highly expanded clones could be underestimated.

Trimming removed 7 bases at V and 8 bases at J, with 26 bases between. Germline CDR1 and CDR2: SNHLY and FYNNEI. The CDR3 spans 16 residues. One entry per CDR3 protein, called by TCRdb with MiXCR from the PCR reads. The profile shows about 640,000 distinct CDR3 sequences, 20% of them singletons. Naive CD8 libraries were made from about 19,000 to 1,100,000 sorted cells, and they used 10%, 30% or 50% RNA. Sequences were obtained from naive CD8+ T cells from blood, with Jurkat cell RNA spiked in. Subset indicated: FACS-sorted CD8+CD4-CCR7+CD45RA+ naive T cells. The rearrangement uses TRBV2 and TRBJ1-2; the D gene is possibly TRBD1 (5 bases). The receptor comes from a human donor in good health. Some libraries in this study had Jurkat cell RNA spiked in. CDR3 loop: CASKLGQNTMNPGYTF. In DNA, the CDR3 is TGTGCCAGCAAGTTGGGGCAGAACACTATGAATCCAGGCTACACCTTC.